This entry lists 18 T cell receptor beta chains sequenced from one sample in a study of blood T cell repertoires in COVID-19. Profiled with immunoSEQ multiplex PCR; TCRdb holds only in-frame clones, not every one. The table records 85,000 to 90,000 clones, more than 75% of them present only once. The sample consisted of peripheral blood. The receptors were sampled from a woman of 80 years or more with acute or convalescent COVID-19.

Details on this clone: The sample carries other DNA sequences with the same CDR3. The chain combines TRBV6-1 with TRBJ1-5, with D unclear. Germline V gene lookup returns CDR1 MNHNS and CDR2 SASEGT. The V end lost 3 bases, the J end lost 4 bases, and 7 bases lay between the germline ends. The CDR3 spans 13 residues. The CDR3 spells CASSDRGNQPQHF. The DNA of the CDR3 is TGTGCCAGCAGTGATCGCGGGAATCAGCCCCAGCATTTT.

The J gene is TRBJ2-2, the V gene TRBV5-4, with 9 bases identical to TRBD2. CDR1 is SGHNT, CDR2 YYREEE, per germline (reference sequence). Losses at the gene ends were 0 bases for V and 5 bases for J; bases not matched to a gene: 11. This CDR3 has 18 amino acids. The CDR3 loop is CASSLGGSGSMGTGELFF. For the CDR3, the DNA is TGTGCCAGCAGCTTGGGAGGTAGCGGGAGTATGGGAACCGGGGAGCTGTTTTTT.

CDR3 residues: CASSPGLTGETQYF. CDR3 in DNA: TGTGCCAGCAGCCCGGGGCTCACAGGGGAGACCCAGTACTTC. The rearrangement joins TRBV3-1 (or the pseudogene TRBV3-2) to TRBJ2-5, with a possible D match to TRBD1 (6 bases). Looked up from germline, CDR1 is LGHDT and CDR2 is YNNKEL (reference sequence). The V and J ends lost 4 bases and 5 bases respectively, with 14 bases between them. CDR3 length equals 14 residues.

The chain is built from TRBV5-1 and TRBJ1-4, with 7 bases matching TRBD1. The junction had 5 bases not matched to a gene; V was cut back by 4 bases and J by 5 bases. The CDR3 runs 14 residues. The germline V gene has CDR1 SGHRS and CDR2 YFSETQ. The CDR3 sequence is CASSLGQENEKLFF. The CDR3 DNA follows: TGCGCCAGCAGCCTTGGACAGGAGAATGAAAAACTGTTTTTT.

This clone was recorded only once. CDR3 DNA: TGTGCCAGCAGCGATACAGGGTCACTAGTTAACGAGCAGTACTTC. Its translation: CASSDTGSLVNEQYF. The genes are TRBV6-5 and TRBJ2-7; TRBD1 is a possible D gene (6 bases). The CDR3 spans 15 residues. The germline CDR1 and CDR2 sequences are MNHEY and SVGAGI. Trimming shortened V by 6 bases and J by 5 bases, and 20 bases separated the two germline ends.

The V gene is TRBV6-5, the J gene TRBJ2-5, with D possibly being TRBD2 (6 bases). Germline CDR1 MNHEY, CDR2 SVGAGI. CDR3 length equals 15 residues. The V and J ends lost 0 bases and 4 bases respectively, with 12 bases between them. CDR3 sequence: CASSYSTMGGETQYF. CDR3 bases: TGTGCCAGCAGTTACTCGACCATGGGAGGAGAGACCCAGTACTTC.

This chain uses TRBV2 with TRBJ1-5; a weak D match, TRBD1 (6 bases). This CDR3 has 13 amino acids. The germline V gene has CDR1 SNHLY and CDR2 FYNNEI. Trimming removed 7 bases from V and 8 bases from J, with 15 bases in between. Here the CDR3 DNA reads TGTGCCAGCAACGAGGGGACACGCGAGCCCCAGCATTTT. Residues: CASNEGTREPQHF.

V usage is TRBV21-1 and J usage is TRBJ2-7; the table assigns TRBD2, which was not confirmed against the DNA. TRBV21-1 is termed a pseudogene. The CDR3 has 17 amino acids. The CDR3 DNA is TGTGCCAGCAGCTCAATCAGGACTAGCGGGAGGGCCAACGAGCAGTACTTC. Amino acid sequence: CASSSIRTSGRANEQYF.

This chain links TRBV7-9 with TRBJ1-2; no firm D call. V lost 5 bases and J lost 1, with 8 bases in between. CDR1 is SEHNR, CDR2 FQNEAQ, per germline (reference sequence). The CDR3 runs to 13 residues. In DNA form, the CDR3 reads TGTGCCAGCAGCCTCCCAGATAACTATGGCTACACCTTC. Translating it yields CASSLPDNYGYTF.

V is TRBV12-3 or TRBV12-4 and J is TRBJ2-3; D is ambiguous. Trimming cost V 6 bases and J 4 bases, with 5 bases left between them. The CDR3 consists of 11 residues. CDR3 sequence: CASSKSDTQYF. The CDR3 bases are TGTGCCAGCAGCAAATCAGATACGCAGTATTTT.

The rearrangement links TRBV19 to TRBJ2-6, with TRBD1 as a possible D gene (6 bases). There are 19 residues in the CDR3. V lost 2 bases, J lost 0 bases, and 17 bases lay in between. The germline V gene encodes CDR1 LNHDA and CDR2 SQIVND (reference sequence). CDR3 sequence (DNA): TGTGCCAGTAGTATAAATAGGGTGGACAGATACTCTGGGGCCAACGTCCTGACTTTC. Translating it yields CASSINRVDRYSGANVLTF.

This clone appeared a few times. The genes are TRBV7-3 and TRBJ1-3; the match to TRBD1 covers 7 bases. Germline assignment: CDR1 SGHTA and CDR2 FQGTGA. The V and J ends lost 0 bases and 4 bases, in that order; junction bases with no gene match: 3. This CDR3 region has 15 residues. CDR3 bases: TGTGCCAGCAGCTTAACAGGGGGCGGAGGAAACACCATATATTTT. Its protein is CASSLTGGGGNTIYF.

CDR3 amino acids: CASSESTPTDTQYF. For the CDR3, the DNA is TGTGCCAGCAGTGAATCGACTCCCACAGATACGCAGTATTTT. The chain recombines TRBV2 with TRBJ2-3; D uncertain. The CDR3 is made up of 14 amino acids. V was cut by 2 bases and J by 2 bases, with 8 bases left in between. CDR1 is SNHLY and CDR2 is FYNNEI in the germline V gene.

The chain uses TRBV29-1 and TRBJ1-5; TRBD1 matches 9 bases. Germline V lookup: CDR1 SQVTM, CDR2 ANQGSEA. This CDR3 is built from 13 residues. The junction had 7 bases not matched to a gene; V was cut back by 7 bases and J by 6 bases. The CDR3 spells CSARQGEGQPQHF. In DNA form, the CDR3 reads TGCAGCGCCCGACAGGGGGAGGGTCAGCCCCAGCATTTT.

This sequence joins TRBV6-2 or TRBV6-3 and TRBJ1-5; 7 nucleotides align to TRBD1. Germline-derived CDR1 and CDR2 are MNHEY and SVGEGT. The CDR3 is made up of 14 amino acids. Unmatched junction bases numbered 9, after V lost 6 bases and J lost 7 bases. The CDR3 region has the DNA TGTGCCAGCAGCAGCGACAGGGCGGGCCAGCCCCAGCATTTT. It codes for CASSSDRAGQPQHF.

V and J are TRBV13 and TRBJ1-1; D is possibly TRBD1 (6 bases). The CDR3 runs 14 residues. Germline-derived CDR1 and CDR2 are PRHDT and FYEKMQ (reference sequence). The V and J ends lost 5 bases and 3 bases respectively, with 13 bases between them. The CDR3 coding sequence is TGTGCCAGCAGCCGTGGAGGGGGGGACACTGAAGCTTTCTTT. This gives the protein CASSRGGGDTEAFF. Filled out from reference TRBV13 and TRBJ1-1, the complete variable domain reads AAGVIQSPRHLIKEKRETATLKCYPIPRHDTVYWYQQGPGQDPQFLISFYEKMQSDKGSIPDRFSAQQFSDYHSELNMSSLELGDSALYFCASSRGGGDTEAFFGQGTRLTVV.

The rearrangement uses TRBV7-7 and TRBJ2-1, with 9 bases matching TRBD2. Germline-derived CDR1 and CDR2 are SSHAT and FNYEAQ (reference sequence). The CDR3 contains 15 residues. The J segment lost 6 bases and the V segment lost 6 bases, leaving 9 bases of the junction unmatched. CDR3: CASSQSGGSPNEQFF. The CDR3 bases are TGTGCCAGCAGTCAAAGCGGGGGGTCCCCCAATGAGCAGTTCTTC.

The chain links TRBV12-5 to TRBJ1-2; D is perhaps TRBD1 (5 bases). This CDR3 contains 13 residues. Germline CDR1 and CDR2: LGHNT and FRNRAP. V dropped 7 bases and J dropped 4 bases, with 13 bases sitting between them. CDR3 loop: CASAWQGGYGYTF. In nucleotides, the CDR3 is TGTGCTAGTGCGTGGCAGGGAGGCTATGGCTACACCTTC.